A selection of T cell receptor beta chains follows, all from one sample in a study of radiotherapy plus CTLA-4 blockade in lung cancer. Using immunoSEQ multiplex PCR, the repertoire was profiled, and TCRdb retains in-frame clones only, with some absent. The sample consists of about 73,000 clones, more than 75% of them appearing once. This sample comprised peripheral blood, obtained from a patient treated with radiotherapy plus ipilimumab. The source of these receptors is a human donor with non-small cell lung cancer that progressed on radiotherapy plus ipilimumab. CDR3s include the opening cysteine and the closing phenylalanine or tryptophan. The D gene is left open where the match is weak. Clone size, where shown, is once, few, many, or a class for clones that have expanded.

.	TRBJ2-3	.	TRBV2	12	CASSDVAATQYF	TGTGCCAGCAGTGACGTAGCGGCTACGCAGTATTTT
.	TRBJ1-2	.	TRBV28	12	CASSFEGRGYTF	TGTGCCAGCAGTTTTGAGGGGCGTGGCTACACCTTC
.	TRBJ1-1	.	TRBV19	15	CASSREGHPNTEAFF	TGTGCCAGTAGTAGAGAGGGACACCCGAACACTGAAGCTTTCTTT
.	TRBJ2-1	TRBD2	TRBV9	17	CASSVGLAGTSDNEQFF	TGTGCCAGCAGCGTAGGGCTAGCGGGGACGTCGGACAATGAGCAGTTCTTC
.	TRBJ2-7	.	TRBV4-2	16	CASSQVSAGASYEQYF	TGTGCCAGCAGCCAAGTTTCGGCGGGTGCATCCTACGAGCAGTACTTC
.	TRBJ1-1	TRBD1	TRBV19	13	CASSMDRDTEAFF	TGTGCCAGTAGTATGGACAGGGACACTGAAGCTTTCTTT
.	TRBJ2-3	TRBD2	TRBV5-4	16	CASSYDSGRGKDTQYF	TGTGCCAGCAGCTACGATAGCGGGAGGGGAAAAGATACGCAGTATTTT
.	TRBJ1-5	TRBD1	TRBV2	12	CASTDRGQPQHF	TGTGCCAGCACCGACAGGGGCCAGCCCCAGCATTTT
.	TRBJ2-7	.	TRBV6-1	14	CASTLRGASYEQYF	TGTGCCAGCACCTTAAGGGGGGCCTCGTACGAGCAGTACTTC
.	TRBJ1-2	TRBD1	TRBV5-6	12	CASTGGNYGYTF	TGTGCCAGCACAGGGGGCAACTATGGCTACACCTTC
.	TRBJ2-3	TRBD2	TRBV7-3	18	CASRPIWEGTYYTDTQYF	TGTGCCAGCAGACCCATATGGGAGGGGACTTACTACACAGATACGCAGTATTTT
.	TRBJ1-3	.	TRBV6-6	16	CASSTTFAGKEDTIYF	TGTGCCAGCAGCACAACCTTCGCGGGGAAGGAGGACACCATATATTTT
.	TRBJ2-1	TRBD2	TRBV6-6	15	CASSYPREGHGEQFF	TGTGCCAGCAGTTACCCACGGGAGGGCCACGGTGAGCAGTTCTTC
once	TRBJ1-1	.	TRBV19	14	CASRDLAGDTEAFF	TGTGCCAGTAGGGACTTGGCGGGGGACACTGAAGCTTTCTTT
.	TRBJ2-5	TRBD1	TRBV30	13	CACRQGPGETQYF	TGTGCCTGCCGACAGGGGCCCGGGGAGACCCAGTACTTC
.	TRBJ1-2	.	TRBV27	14	CASSFGGSNYGYTF	TGTGCCAGCAGTTTTGGGGGTTCTAACTATGGCTACACCTTC
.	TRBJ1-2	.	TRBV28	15	CASSLGMVGNYGYTF	TGTGCCAGCAGCTTAGGAATGGTGGGGAACTATGGCTACACCTTC
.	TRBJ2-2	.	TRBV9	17	CASSFGGTATNTGELFF	TGTGCCAGCAGCTTCGGCGGGACAGCTACGAACACCGGGGAGCTGTTTTTT
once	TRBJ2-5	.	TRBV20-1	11	CSARHQETQYF	TGCAGTGCTAGACACCAAGAGACCCAGTACTTC
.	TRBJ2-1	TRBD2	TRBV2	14	CASNPGTSATEQFF	TGTGCCAGCAACCCCGGGACTAGTGCAACTGAGCAGTTCTTC
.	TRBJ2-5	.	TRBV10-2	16	CASSETGRTERRTQYF	TGCGCCAGCAGTGAAACGGGTCGAACCGAGAGGCGGACCCAGTACTTC
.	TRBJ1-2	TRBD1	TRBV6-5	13	CASSHRGAYGYTF	TGTGCCAGCAGTCACAGGGGTGCCTATGGCTACACCTTC
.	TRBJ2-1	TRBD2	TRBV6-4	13	CASSARTSDEQFF	TGTGCCAGCAGCGCCCGGACTAGCGATGAGCAGTTCTTC
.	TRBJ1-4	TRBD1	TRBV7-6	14	CASSEGQLREKLFF	TGTGCCAGCAGCGAGGGACAGCTTCGGGAAAAACTGTTTTTT
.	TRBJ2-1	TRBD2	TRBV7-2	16	CASSLGLAGTYNEQFF	TGTGCCAGCAGCTTAGGGCTAGCGGGAACCTACAATGAGCAGTTCTTC
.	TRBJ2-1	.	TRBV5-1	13	CASSLELHNEQFF	TGCGCCAGCAGCTTGGAACTTCACAATGAGCAGTTCTTC
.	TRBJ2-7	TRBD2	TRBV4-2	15	CASSPTSGRAHEQYF	TGTGCCAGCAGCCCAACTAGCGGGAGGGCCCACGAGCAGTACTTC
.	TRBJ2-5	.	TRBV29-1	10	CSANAETQYF	TGCAGCGCGAACGCGGAGACCCAGTACTTC
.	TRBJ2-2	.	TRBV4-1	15	CASSQDLALAGELFF	TGCGCCAGCAGCCAAGATCTAGCCTTGGCCGGGGAGCTGTTTTTT
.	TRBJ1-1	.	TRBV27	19	CASSSHDRRGLDMNTEAFF	TGTGCCAGCAGTTCCCACGACCGCCGGGGCCTCGATATGAACACTGAAGCTTTCTTT
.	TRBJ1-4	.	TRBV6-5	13	CASRGVGNEKLFF	TGTGCCAGCAGGGGGGTGGGTAATGAAAAACTGTTTTTT
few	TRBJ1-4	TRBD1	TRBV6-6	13	CASNQQGYEKLFF	TGTGCCAGCAACCAACAGGGGTATGAAAAACTGTTTTTT
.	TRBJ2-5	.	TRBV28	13	CASSFGAPATQYF	TGTGCCAGCAGTTTTGGGGCTCCAGCGACCCAGTACTTC
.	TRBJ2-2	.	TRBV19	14	CASSIGRTTGELFF	TGTGCCAGTAGTATCGGCCGGACAACCGGGGAGCTGTTTTTT
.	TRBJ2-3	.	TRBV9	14	CASSVAGAADTQYF	TGTGCCAGCAGCGTAGCGGGAGCTGCGGATACGCAGTATTTT
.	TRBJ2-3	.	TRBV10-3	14	CAISERARTDTQYF	TGTGCCATCAGTGAGCGGGCCCGCACAGATACGCAGTATTTT
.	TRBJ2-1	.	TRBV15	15	CATRPQSGEVNEQFF	TGTGCCACCAGGCCTCAATCGGGAGAGGTCAATGAGCAGTTCTTC
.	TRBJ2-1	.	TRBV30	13	CAWSVRAYNEQFF	TGTGCCTGGAGTGTACGGGCCTACAATGAGCAGTTCTTC
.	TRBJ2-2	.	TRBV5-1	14	CASSYTGYTGELFF	TGCGCCAGCAGCTATACAGGGTACACCGGGGAGCTGTTTTTT
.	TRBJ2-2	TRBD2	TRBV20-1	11	CSASLAGRLFF	TGCAGTGCCAGTCTAGCGGGAAGGCTGTTTTTT
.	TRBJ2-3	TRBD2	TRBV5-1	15	CASSPGLAGVDTQYF	TGCGCCAGCAGCCCCGGGCTAGCGGGAGTGGATACGCAGTATTTT
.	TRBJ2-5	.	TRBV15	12	CATSREVETQYF	TGTGCCACCAGCAGGGAGGTGGAGACCCAGTACTTC
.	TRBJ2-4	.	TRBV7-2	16	CASSLPGVVAKNIQYF	TGTGCCAGCAGCTTACCAGGGGTCGTAGCCAAAAACATTCAGTACTTC
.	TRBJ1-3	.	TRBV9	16	CASSKDRGAAGNTIYF	TGTGCCAGCAGCAAGGACAGAGGTGCCGCTGGAAACACCATATATTTT
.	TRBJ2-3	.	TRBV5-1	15	CASSLGGSSTDTQYF	TGCGCCAGCAGCTTGGGGGGGTCCTCCACAGATACGCAGTATTTT
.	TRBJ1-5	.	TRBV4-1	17	CASSQDNGERANQPQHF	TGCGCCAGCAGCCAAGATAACGGGGAGAGGGCAAATCAGCCCCAGCATTTT
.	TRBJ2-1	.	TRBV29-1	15	CSVDHPSSSYNEQFF	TGCAGCGTTGATCACCCTTCGAGCTCCTACAATGAGCAGTTCTTC
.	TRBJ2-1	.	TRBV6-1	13	CALLTLDYNEQFF	TGTGCACTACTGACTTTGGACTACAATGAGCAGTTCTTC
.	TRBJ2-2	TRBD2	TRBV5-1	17	CASSAGTSGSNTGELFF	TGCGCCAGCAGCGCCGGGACTAGCGGGTCCAACACCGGGGAGCTGTTTTTT
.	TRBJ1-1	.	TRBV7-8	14	CASSSRATNTEAFF	TGTGCCAGCAGCTCCCGGGCCACGAACACTGAAGCTTTCTTT
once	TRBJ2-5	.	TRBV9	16	CASSSRGTGPRETQYF	TGTGCCAGCAGCAGCCGAGGAACAGGGCCTCGAGAGACCCAGTACTTC
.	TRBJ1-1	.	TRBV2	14	CASSMGGGNTEAFF	TGTGCCAGCAGCATGGGAGGGGGGAACACTGAAGCTTTCTTT
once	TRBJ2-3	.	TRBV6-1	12	CASSPRTDTQYF	TGTGCCAGCAGTCCCCGCACAGATACGCAGTATTTT
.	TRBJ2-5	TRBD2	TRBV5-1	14	CASSSRAGQETQYF	TGCGCCAGCAGCAGCAGAGCGGGACAAGAGACCCAGTACTTC
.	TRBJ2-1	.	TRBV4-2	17	CASSQWEAAGSYNEQFF	TGTGCCAGCAGCCAATGGGAAGCGGCTGGCTCCTACAATGAGCAGTTCTTC
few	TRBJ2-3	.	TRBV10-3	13	CAIRDGYTDTQYF	TGTGCCATCAGGGACGGGTACACAGATACGCAGTATTTT
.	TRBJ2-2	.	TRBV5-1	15	CASNEQPANTGELFF	TGCGCCAGCAACGAGCAGCCCGCGAACACCGGGGAGCTGTTTTTT
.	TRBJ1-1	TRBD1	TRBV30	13	CAWTLPGQGLVFF	TGTGCCTGGACTTTACCGGGACAGGGCTTGGTTTTCTTT
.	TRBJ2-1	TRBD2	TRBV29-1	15	CSVGGLGDYYNEQFF	TGCAGCGTTGGGGGATTGGGGGACTACTACAATGAGCAGTTCTTC